This T cell receptor beta chain was documented in a study of T cells in localized non-small cell lung cancer. V was shortened by 5 bases and J by 0 bases, with 8 bases between the two germline ends. The germline gives CDR1 SGHNT, CDR2 YENEEA. This CDR3 contains 14 residues. Profiled with immunoSEQ multiplex PCR; TCRdb holds only in-frame clones, not every one. Of around 41,000 clones listed, over 75% are singletons. This receptor was identified in a woman aged 40-75 years with stage II lung adenocarcinoma. The genes are TRBV11-3 and TRBJ2-1; D could derive from TRBD1 or TRBD2 (5 bases each). The sequencing used PBMCs, collected before any cancer treatment. The CDR3 sequence is CASSRGSSYNEQFF. Written as DNA, the CDR3 is TGTGCCAGCAGCCGGGGCTCCTCCTACAATGAGCAGTTCTTC. Based on the CDR3 plus reference TRBV11-3 and TRBJ2-1, the full variable domain is EAGVVQSPRYKIIEKKQPVAFWCNPISGHNTLYWYLQNLGQGPELLIRYENEEAVDDSQLPKDRFSAERLKGVDSTLKIQPAELGDSAVYLCASSRGSSYNEQFFGPGTRLTVL.